A single TCR beta chain is shown here with its context. Its target is unknown. Coverage ceases 3 residues before the CDR3 finishes, and the germline J gene fills in the end. These data come from a study of Tregs in tolerant kidney transplant recipients. Overall study results and limits: Biological reproducibility was not directly addressed, but technical replication error appeared minimal.

This CDR3 comprises 13 residues. Trimming took off 5 bases at V and 2 bases at J, with 10 bases between the two ends. The germline gives CDR1 SEHNR, CDR2 FQNEAQ (reference sequence). Measured with immunoSEQ multiplex PCR; TCRdb has only the in-frame clones, and not every one. Recorded here are approximately 6,000 clones; the top ten clones represent about two fifths. Related graft donors supplied nonmyeloablative bone marrow transplants, and mixed chimerism was transient. CD4+CD25+CD127- Tregs, CD4+CD25- non-Tregs, CD4 and CD8 cells were sorted. The V and J genes are TRBV7-9 and TRBJ2-7; D not resolved. Material: CD8+ T cells from blood (PBMCs), obtained 12 months after the transplant. The TCR was taken from a human patient who received a combined kidney and bone marrow transplant. Some of these T cells may belong to the graft donor. The DNA read from the CDR3 is TGTGCCAGCAGCCCCCAACTAACCTACGAG. It encodes CASSPQLTYE. In full, the CDR3 is CASSPQLTYEQYF.